These 5 T cell receptor beta chains were all obtained from the same sample, sequenced in a study of response to subunit inactivated influenza vaccine. In TCRdb, the RT-PCR reads were re-called with MiXCR into one record per CDR3 protein. The sample records 400,000 to 550,000 distinct CDR3 sequences, less than 30% being singletons. The material sequenced was CD4+ T cells sorted from PBMCs, taken 5 to 6 days after vaccination. The receptors originated from a man aged 45-65 years who received an inactivated influenza vaccine.

The rearrangement links TRBV4-1 to TRBJ1-4; 8 nucleotides match TRBD1. J lost 7 bases, V lost 8 bases, and 6 bases had no gene match. Germline CDR1 MGHRA, CDR2 YSYEKL. This CDR3 contains 13 residues. This CDR3 is CASLDRAVEKLFF. For the CDR3, the DNA is TGCGCCAGCCTGGACAGGGCGGTTGAAAAACTGTTTTTT.

The table lists this clonotype with many counts. V usage is TRBV5-1 and J usage is TRBJ2-3; D call uncertain. Between the trimmed V and J ends, which lost 0 bases and 5 bases, there was a span of 10 bases. Per germline, CDR1 SGHRS and CDR2 YFSETQ. CDR3 length equals 14 residues. CDR3 DNA: TGCGCCAGCAGCTTGGCCTTGGTTGGAGATACGCAGTATTTT. This translates into CASSLALVGDTQYF.

This clonotype was counted a few times. The rearrangement joins TRBV3-1 to TRBJ1-1; D uncertain. Trimming left V 6 bases short and J 1 base short, with 6 bases between. CDR1 and CDR2 from the germline V gene are LGHDT and YNNKEL (reference sequence). The CDR3 spans 12 residues. CDR3 nucleotides: TGTGCCAGCAGTTTACAGAACACTGAAGCTTTCTTT. This gives the protein CASSLQNTEAFF.

This clonotype was seen a few times. CDR3 sequence (DNA): TGCAGTGTTGGTCCGGACACTGAAGCTTTCTTT. The encoded protein is CSVGPDTEAFF. This chain connects TRBV20-1 to TRBJ1-1; no definite D call. The CDR3 has 11 amino acids. Trimming shortened V by 7 bases and J by 3 bases, and 9 bases separated the two germline ends. Germline-derived CDR1 and CDR2 are DFQATT and SNEGSKA (reference sequence).

There are a few counts of this clonotype. In nucleotides, the CDR3 is TGTGCCACCAGCAGAGATCCCCAGGCCCATAGCACAGATACGCAGTATTTT. Amino acid sequence: CATSRDPQAHSTDTQYF. The chain combines TRBV15 with TRBJ2-3; D not resolved. The CDR3 totals 17 residues. Germline-derived CDR1 and CDR2 are LNHNV and YYDKDF (reference sequence). The germline V and J ends were trimmed by 0 bases and 0 bases, with 13 bases remaining between them.